The sequence of this TCR beta chain was determined in a study of OX40 agonist ivuxolimab in advanced cancers. The overall study: Patients' therapy was ivuxolimab, an antibody that acts as an agonist of OX40 (CD134). Three patients responded partially, comprising one with hepatocellular carcinoma and two with cutaneous melanoma. Findings and caveats of the study: Part of the nonresponder group also had normalized T-cell clonal expansion that was low. There was clonal expansion of CD4+ and CD8+ blood T cells by week 6 at 0.1 to 3.0 mg/kg.

Concerning this clone itself: The antigen is undetermined.

Assay used: immunoSEQ multiplex PCR; TCRdb lists only in-frame clones, some missing. Of tens of thousands of clones detected, about 90% appear once; the ten largest clones hold under 8.5%. CDR1 is LNHDA, CDR2 SQIVND, per germline (reference sequence). This CDR3 is built from 17 residues. V was clipped by 3 bases and J by 1 base; unmatched bases: 9. This chain connects TRBV19 to TRBJ2-5; 9 nucleotides agree with TRBD2. This TCR derives from an adult with an advanced solid tumor such as melanoma, head and neck, liver or kidney cancer. The sequencing used CD4+ or CD8+ T cells sorted from blood, collected in a trial of the OX40 agonist ivuxolimab. The CDR3 sequence is CASSIPFAGGPQETQYF. The CDR3, as DNA: TGTGCCAGTAGTATCCCCTTCGCGGGAGGGCCCCAAGAGACCCAGTACTTC.